The 26 T cell receptor beta chains listed next were all sequenced from one sample in a study of blood T cells in healthy people across ages. Next came a second PCR, run for about 7 to 12 cycles, which used a sample-barcoded 5' primer along with a J-beta primer mix. TCRdb reprocessed the 5' RACE reads with MiXCR, giving one entry per CDR3 protein. The sample holds approximately 780,000 distinct CDR3 sequences, 25% to 30% seen once. This sample was shared with a second study, whose subject was T cells of mothers and their children.

Material: blood. All receptors derive from a boy aged 5-17 years in good health.

The count of this clonotype is one. The rearrangement joins TRBV27 to TRBJ2-1; TRBD2 matches at 12 bases. The CDR3 extends over 18 amino acids. Germline CDR1 MNHEY, CDR2 SMNVEV (reference sequence). Germline trimming cut 3 bases from V and 3 bases from J; bases unmatched to any gene: 9. The CDR3 loop is CASSFVLAGGSVYNEQFF. In nucleotides, the CDR3 is TGTGCCAGCAGTTTTGTACTAGCGGGGGGCTCCGTCTACAATGAGCAGTTCTTC.

On this clonotype itself: Here the CDR3 omits its conserved ending phenylalanine or tryptophan, so a read error is the likely source. The rearrangement joins TRBV6-5 to TRBJ1-1; D is uncertain. This CDR3 contains 16 residues. CDR1 and CDR2 (germline): MNHEY, SVGAGI. Trimming took 2 bases from V and 1 from J, leaving 14 bases between them. The CDR3 DNA reads as TGTGCCAGCAGTTACGGGCGGGCTCCGGGGAACACTGAAGCTTTCCTT. Protein: CASSYGRAPGNTEAFL.

The chain is built from TRBV19 and TRBJ1-5; no clear D gene. Trimming removed 0 bases at V and 6 bases at J, with 12 bases between. CDR3 length: 15 residues. The germline V gene has CDR1 LNHDA and CDR2 SQIVND (reference sequence). As DNA, the CDR3 is TGTGCCAGTAGTATAGATGGTAGCAGAGGTCAGCCCCAGCATTTT. Translated: CASSIDGSRGQPQHF.

The chain couples TRBV7-6 to TRBJ2-1; D is undetermined. The CDR3 has 16 residues. V was pared by 4 bases and J by 2 bases, with 15 bases between. Germline V gives CDR1 SGHVS, CDR2 FNYEAQ. The CDR3 coding sequence is TGTGCCAGCAGCTCCTCGGTGGGCCCAACCTACAATGAGCAGTTCTTC. It is translated as CASSSSVGPTYNEQFF. Full variable domain (missing parts from reference TRBV7-6 and TRBJ2-1): GAGVSQSPRYKVTKRGQDVALRCDPISGHVSLYWYRQALGQGPEFLTYFNYEAQQDKSGLPNDRFSAERPEGSISTLTIQRTEQRDSAMYRCASSSSVGPTYNEQFFGPGTRLTVL.

The chain combines TRBV12-3 or TRBV12-4 with TRBJ2-2, with D hard to call. CDR3 length: 13 residues. V was pared by 4 bases and J by 6 bases, with 9 bases between. CDR3 sequence (DNA): TGTGCCAGCAGTTCCCCGGCGGCCGGGGAGCTGTTTTTT. Protein sequence: CASSSPAAGELFF.

The gene calls are TRBV25-1 and TRBJ2-7; maybe TRBD2 (5 bases). Trimming removed 5 bases at V and 4 bases at J, with 18 bases between. The CDR3 spans 15 residues. Germline V CDR1 and CDR2: MGHDK, SYGVNS. The CDR3 here is CASSSSMPGSYEQYF. The CDR3 DNA reads TGTGCCAGCAGTAGCTCAATGCCGGGATCGTACGAGCAGTACTTC.

There are a few counts of this clonotype. The chain uses TRBV24-1 and TRBJ2-7; TRBD1 matches 8 bases. This CDR3 contains 16 residues. Per the germline V gene, CDR1 is KGHDR and CDR2 is SFDVKD. After removal of 2 bases from V and 7 bases from J, the junction contained 12 bases not matched to a gene. In nucleotides, the CDR3 is TGTGCCACCAGTGATTCCCTCGGGACAGGCGGTGGGGAGCAGTACTTC. Protein: CATSDSLGTGGGEQYF.

This clonotype was observed a few times. V and J are TRBV20-1 and TRBJ2-3, with D maybe TRBD1 (5 bases). V dropped 3 bases and J dropped 1 base, with 8 bases sitting between them. Germline V gene sequence: CDR1 DFQATT, CDR2 SNEGSKA (reference sequence). CDR3 length equals 13 residues. The CDR3 nucleotides read TGCAGTGCTAGGTCCAGGGGCACAGATACGCAGTATTTT. It codes for CSARSRGTDTQYF.

The chain has TRBV10-3 and TRBJ2-5, with D possibly being TRBD2 (6 bases). TRBJ2-7 matches the DNA end more closely, so the J call is doubtful. CDR1 is ENHRY and CDR2 is SYGVKD in the germline V gene. The CDR3 is made up of 13 amino acids. CDR3 sequence reads: CAIMAGIGNEQYF. CDR3 bases: TGTGCCATCATGGCGGGGATTGGGAACGAGCAGTACTTC.

This clonotype has only one observation. The rearrangement joins TRBV7-2 to TRBJ2-5; possible D gene TRBD1, 6 bases. The J call could be wrong; TRBJ2-7 is a better fit for the DNA end. CDR1 SGHTA and CDR2 FQGNSA come from the germline V gene. The CDR3 is 15 amino acids. The CDR3 DNA reads as TGTGCCAGCAGCTTCGACATGGGGACATTCTACGAGCAGTACTTC. Translation: CASSFDMGTFYEQYF.

This chain's CDR3 is CASSLQGRGETQYF. DNA for the CDR3: TGTGCCAGCAGTTTGCAGGGGCGAGGGGAGACCCAGTACTTC. The rearrangement joins TRBV12-3 or TRBV12-4 to TRBJ2-5; weak D call: TRBD1 (6 bases). This CDR3 is 14 amino acids long. Trimming took 3 bases from V and 5 from J, leaving 13 bases between them.

This clonotype occurred many times. The V and J genes are TRBV7-6 and TRBJ2-7; D is tentatively TRBD1 or TRBD2 (6 bases each). The CDR3 covers 13 residues. V was clipped by 5 bases and J by 2 bases, with 10 bases between them. Per the germline V gene, CDR1 is SGHVS and CDR2 is FNYEAQ. CDR3 sequence reads: CASSRGGTYEQYF. In DNA form, the CDR3 reads TGTGCCAGCAGCCGAGGGGGGACCTACGAGCAGTACTTC. The full variable domain, with the rest looked up from reference TRBV7-6 and TRBJ2-7, is GAGVSQSPRYKVTKRGQDVALRCDPISGHVSLYWYRQALGQGPEFLTYFNYEAQQDKSGLPNDRFSAERPEGSISTLTIQRTEQRDSAMYRCASSRGGTYEQYFGPGTRLTVT.

There are a few counts of this clonotype. The V gene is TRBV28, the J gene TRBJ2-7; the D is unclear. CDR1 MDHEN and CDR2 SYDVKM come from the germline V gene. Trimming left V 5 bases short and J 6 bases short, with 14 bases between. This CDR3 is 13 amino acids long. CDR3 DNA: TGTGCCAGCAGTCCCGGACGGTCCCTCGAGCAGTACTTC. This codes for CASSPGRSLEQYF.

This sequence joins TRBV18 and TRBJ2-1; TRBD1 is a possible D gene (5 bases). The end of the DNA is better explained by TRBJ2-7, so the J call may be wrong. Looked up from germline, CDR1 is KGHSH and CDR2 is LQKENI. The CDR3 has 14 residues. The CDR3: CASSSSSGIHEQYF. The CDR3 region has the DNA TGTGCCAGCTCAAGCTCTTCAGGGATCCACGAGCAGTACTTC.

The sample holds one count of this clonotype. The rearrangement joins TRBV6-6 to TRBJ1-1; a weak D match, TRBD1 (5 bases). Deletions cut 1 base from V and 4 bases from J, with 13 bases between. CDR1 is MNHNY and CDR2 is SVGAGI in the germline V gene (reference sequence). The CDR3 spans 15 residues. The CDR3: CASSYLGRAGTEAFF. The DNA for the CDR3 is TGTGCCAGCAGTTACTTGGGCAGGGCGGGCACTGAAGCTTTCTTT.

V is TRBV12-3 or TRBV12-4 and J is TRBJ1-2; 8 bases are shared with TRBD1. V was clipped by 3 bases and J by 8 bases; unmatched bases: 8. The CDR3 contains 14 residues. The CDR3 bases are TGTGCCAGCAGTTTGGCAGGGGGCCGTTGGGGCTACACCTTC. Its protein product is CASSLAGGRWGYTF.

There are a few counts of this clonotype. This CDR3 reads CASSPQGFQETQYF. The CDR3 DNA follows: TGTGCCAGCAGCCCACAGGGTTTCCAAGAGACCCAGTACTTC. The chain carries TRBV7-9 and TRBJ2-5; TRBD1 might be the D (6 bases). The CDR3 totals 14 residues. Trimming cost V 5 bases and J 1 base, with 11 bases left between them. Germline values: CDR1 SEHNR, CDR2 FQNEAQ (reference sequence).

In this sample, this clonotype turned up a few times. The J gene is TRBJ2-7, the V gene TRBV20-1; 10 bases match TRBD1. The CDR3 has 14 amino acids. Germline lookup yields CDR1 DFQATT and CDR2 SNEGSKA (reference sequence). V gave up 2 bases and J gave up 5 bases; unmatched junction bases: 6. DNA of the CDR3: TGCAGTGCTAGATCTGGACAGGGGGATGACGAGCAGTACTTC. Amino acid sequence: CSARSGQGDDEQYF.

J is TRBJ2-5 and V is TRBV5-1; 8 nucleotides align to TRBD1. TRBJ2-1 explains the end of the DNA better; the J call may be wrong. Germline assignment: CDR1 SGHRS and CDR2 YFSETQ. The CDR3 covers 14 residues. CDR3 sequence reads: CASGSGGSNNEQFF. In nucleotides, the CDR3 is TGCGCCAGCGGATCAGGGGGCAGTAACAATGAGCAGTTCTTC.

The chain is built from TRBV5-1 and TRBJ2-3; 7 bases match TRBD1. The CDR3 spans 15 residues. V shed 0 bases and J 2 bases; nucleotides not matched to a gene: 3. Germline assignment: CDR1 SGHRS and CDR2 YFSETQ. The CDR3 DNA follows: TGCGCCAGCAGCTTGGAGGGACAGCACACAGATACGCAGTATTTT. Its translation: CASSLEGQHTDTQYF.

Only a few counts were recorded for this clonotype. The chain carries TRBV24-1 and TRBJ2-5, with 9 nucleotides matching TRBD1. The tail of the sequence fits TRBJ2-1 better, so the J call may be wrong. There are 14 residues in the CDR3. Germline CDR1 KGHDR, CDR2 SFDVKD. For the CDR3, the DNA is TGTGCCACCAGTGAGGGGACAGGGAGCGATGAGCAGTTCTTC. It translates to CATSEGTGSDEQFF.

The chain combines TRBV10-3 with TRBJ2-4, with D possibly being TRBD1 (6 bases). CDR1 is ENHRY, CDR2 SYGVKD, per germline. CDR3 length equals 13 residues. With 3 bases removed from V and 8 bases from J, the gap between germline ends came to 11 bases. CDR3 in amino acids: CAISDGGQDIQYF. As DNA, the CDR3 is TGTGCCATCAGTGATGGGGGCCAGGACATTCAGTACTTC.

This clonotype has only a few counts. This chain links TRBV3-1 with TRBJ2-5; tentatively, D is TRBD1 (5 bases). The better agreement between TRBJ2-1 and the DNA end casts doubt on the J call. The CDR3 contains 16 residues. Germline CDR1 and CDR2: LGHDT and YNNKEL (reference sequence). The CDR3: CASTRGGIIEAGEQFF. CDR3 DNA: TGTGCCAGCACCCGAGGCGGAATCATAGAGGCAGGGGAGCAGTTCTTC.

Only one count was recorded for this clonotype. The V and J genes are TRBV29-1 and TRBJ2-5; no definite D call. The J call may be incorrect, as the DNA end agrees better with TRBJ2-7. CDR3 length: 11 amino acids. Germline V gives CDR1 SQVTM, CDR2 ANQGSEA. The CDR3 reads CSVAGFNEQYF. For the CDR3, the DNA is TGCAGCGTTGCCGGGTTCAACGAGCAGTACTTC.

V usage is TRBV2 and J usage is TRBJ1-2; no reliable D call. Per germline, CDR1 SNHLY and CDR2 FYNNEI. The V gene lost 3 bases and the J gene lost 2 bases, with 10 bases spanning the gap. The CDR3 spans 14 residues. CDR3 sequence reads: CASSEGRWNYGYTF. The CDR3 bases are TGTGCCAGCAGTGAGGGCAGATGGAACTATGGCTACACCTTC. Variable domain in full (rest from reference TRBV2 and TRBJ1-2): EPEVTQTPSHQVTQMGQEVILRCVPISNHLYFYWYRQILGQKVEFLVSFYNNEISEKSEIFDDQFSVERPDGSNFTLKIRSTKLEDSAMYFCASSEGRWNYGYTFGSGTRLTVV.

This chain links TRBV7-3 with TRBJ2-5; TRBD2 might be the D (5 bases). The last part of the DNA fits TRBJ2-7 better; the J call may be wrong. The germline CDR1 and CDR2 sequences are SGHTA and FQGTGA. The length of the CDR3 is 13 residues. This chain's CDR3 is CASSRGQWDEQYF. The CDR3 nucleotides are TGTGCCAGTTCACGGGGTCAATGGGACGAGCAGTACTTC.